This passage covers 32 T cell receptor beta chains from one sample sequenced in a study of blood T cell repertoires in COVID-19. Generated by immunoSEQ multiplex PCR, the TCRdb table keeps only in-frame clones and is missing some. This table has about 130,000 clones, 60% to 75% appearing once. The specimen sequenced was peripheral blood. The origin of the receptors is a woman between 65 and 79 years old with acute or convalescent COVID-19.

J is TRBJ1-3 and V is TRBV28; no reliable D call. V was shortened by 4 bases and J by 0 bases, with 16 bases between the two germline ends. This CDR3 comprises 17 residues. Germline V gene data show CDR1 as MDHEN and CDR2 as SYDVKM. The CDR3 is CASSSYLGSNSGNTIYF. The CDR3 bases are TGTGCCAGCAGTTCGTATCTCGGGTCAAACTCTGGAAACACCATATATTTT.

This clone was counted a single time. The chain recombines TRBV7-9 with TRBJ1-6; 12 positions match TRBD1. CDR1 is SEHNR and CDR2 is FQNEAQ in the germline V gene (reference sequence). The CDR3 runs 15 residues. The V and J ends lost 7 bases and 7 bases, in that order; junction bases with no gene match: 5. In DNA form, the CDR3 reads TGTGCCAGCACTGGTGGGACAGGGGGCAATTCACCCCTCCACTTT. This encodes CASTGGTGGNSPLHF.

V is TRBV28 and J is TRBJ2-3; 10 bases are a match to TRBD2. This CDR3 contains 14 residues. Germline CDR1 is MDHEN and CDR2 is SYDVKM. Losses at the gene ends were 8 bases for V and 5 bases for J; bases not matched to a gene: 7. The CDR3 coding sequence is TGTGCCAGCTTACCTAGCGGGAGAGGAGATACGCAGTATTTT. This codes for CASLPSGRGDTQYF. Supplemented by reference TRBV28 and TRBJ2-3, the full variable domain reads DVKVTQSSRYLVKRTGEKVFLECVQDMDHENMFWYRQDPGLGLRLIYFSYDVKMKEKGDIPEGYSVSREKKERFSLILESASTNQTSMYLCASLPSGRGDTQYFGPGTRLTVL.

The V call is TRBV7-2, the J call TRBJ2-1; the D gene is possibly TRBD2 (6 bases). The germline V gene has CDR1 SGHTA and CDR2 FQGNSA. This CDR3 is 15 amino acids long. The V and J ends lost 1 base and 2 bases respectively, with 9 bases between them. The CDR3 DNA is TGTGCCAGCAGCTTAGAAAGACTAGCCTACAATGAGCAGTTCTTC. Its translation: CASSLERLAYNEQFF.

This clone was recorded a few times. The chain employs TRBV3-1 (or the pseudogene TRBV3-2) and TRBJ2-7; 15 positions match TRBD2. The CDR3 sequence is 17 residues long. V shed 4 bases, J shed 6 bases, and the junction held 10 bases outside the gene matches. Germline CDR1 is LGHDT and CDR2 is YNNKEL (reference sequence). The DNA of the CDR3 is TGTGCCAGCAGCCTGGGACTAGCGGGGGGAACGGGAGTCGAGCAGTACTTC. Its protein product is CASSLGLAGGTGVEQYF.

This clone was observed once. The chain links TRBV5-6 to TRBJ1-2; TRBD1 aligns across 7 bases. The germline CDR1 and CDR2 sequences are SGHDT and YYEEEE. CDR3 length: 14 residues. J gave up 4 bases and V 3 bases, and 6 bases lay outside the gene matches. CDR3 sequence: CASSSTGQPYGYTF. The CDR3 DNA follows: TGTGCCAGCAGCTCGACGGGACAGCCCTATGGCTACACCTTC.

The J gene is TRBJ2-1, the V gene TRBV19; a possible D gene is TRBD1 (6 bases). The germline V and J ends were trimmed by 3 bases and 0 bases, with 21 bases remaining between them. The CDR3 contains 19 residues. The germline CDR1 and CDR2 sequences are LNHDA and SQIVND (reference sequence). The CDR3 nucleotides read TGTGCCAGTAGTATGTCACCCCCCGGGACACCGAGCTCCTACAATGAGCAGTTCTTC. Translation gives CASSMSPPGTPSSYNEQFF.

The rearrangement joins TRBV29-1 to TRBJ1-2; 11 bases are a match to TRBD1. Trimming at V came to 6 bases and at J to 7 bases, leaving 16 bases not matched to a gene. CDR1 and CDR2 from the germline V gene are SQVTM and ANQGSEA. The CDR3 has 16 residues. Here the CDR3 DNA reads TGCAGCGTGGAGGGACAGGGGGGTCTGGTGGCGAGTGGCTACACCTTC. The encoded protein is CSVEGQGGLVASGYTF.

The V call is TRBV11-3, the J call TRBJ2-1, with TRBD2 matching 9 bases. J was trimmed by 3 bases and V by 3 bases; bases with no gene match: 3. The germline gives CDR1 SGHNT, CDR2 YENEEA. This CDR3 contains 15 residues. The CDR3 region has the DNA TGTGCCAGCAGCTTGGGGACTAGCTTCTACAATGAGCAGTTCTTC. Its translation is CASSLGTSFYNEQFF.

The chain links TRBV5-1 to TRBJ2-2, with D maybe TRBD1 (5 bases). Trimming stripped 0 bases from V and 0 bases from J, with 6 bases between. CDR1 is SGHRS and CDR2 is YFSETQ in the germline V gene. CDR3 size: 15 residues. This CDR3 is CASSLDRPNTGELFF. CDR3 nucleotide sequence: TGCGCCAGCAGCTTGGACAGGCCGAACACCGGGGAGCTGTTTTTT.

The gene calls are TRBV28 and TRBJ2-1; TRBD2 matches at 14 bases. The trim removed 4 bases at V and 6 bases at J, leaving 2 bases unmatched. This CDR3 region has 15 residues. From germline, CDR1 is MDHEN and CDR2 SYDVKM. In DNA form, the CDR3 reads TGTGCCAGCAGTTCGGGACTAGCGGGAGTCAATGAGCAGTTCTTC. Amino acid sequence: CASSSGLAGVNEQFF.

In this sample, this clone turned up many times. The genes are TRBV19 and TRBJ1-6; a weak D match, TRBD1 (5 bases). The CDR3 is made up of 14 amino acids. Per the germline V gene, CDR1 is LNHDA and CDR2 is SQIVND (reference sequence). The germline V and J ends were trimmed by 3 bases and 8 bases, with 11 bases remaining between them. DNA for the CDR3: TGTGCCAGTAGTATTGTCGGAGGGGATTCACCCCTCCACTTT. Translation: CASSIVGGDSPLHF. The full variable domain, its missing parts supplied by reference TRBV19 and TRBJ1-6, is DGGITQSPKYLFRKEGQNVTLSCEQNLNHDAMYWYRQDPGQGLRLIYYSQIVNDFQKGDIAEGYSVSREKKESFPLTVTSAQKNPTAFYLCASSIVGGDSPLHFGNGTRLTVT.

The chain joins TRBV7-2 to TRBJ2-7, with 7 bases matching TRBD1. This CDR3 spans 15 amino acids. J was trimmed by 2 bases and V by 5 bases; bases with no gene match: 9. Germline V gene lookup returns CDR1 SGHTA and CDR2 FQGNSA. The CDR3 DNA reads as TGTGCCAGCAGCCCGGACAGGACGGGAACCTACGAGCAGTACTTC. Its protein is CASSPDRTGTYEQYF.

DNA for the CDR3: TGTGCCAGCAGTTACCGCAGGGTTGGGAACACTGAAGCTTTCTTT. Its translation: CASSYRRVGNTEAFF. This chain links TRBV6-5 with TRBJ1-1, with D possibly TRBD1 on 5 matching bases. From germline, CDR1 is MNHEY and CDR2 SVGAGI. The CDR3 is made up of 15 amino acids. Trimming removed 2 bases at V and 1 base at J, with 11 bases between.

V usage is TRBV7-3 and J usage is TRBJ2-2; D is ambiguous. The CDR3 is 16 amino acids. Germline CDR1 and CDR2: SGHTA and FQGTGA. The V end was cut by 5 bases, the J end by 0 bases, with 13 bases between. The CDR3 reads CASSPQHVSNTGELFF. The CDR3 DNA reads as TGTGCCAGCAGCCCACAGCACGTCTCGAACACCGGGGAGCTGTTTTTT.

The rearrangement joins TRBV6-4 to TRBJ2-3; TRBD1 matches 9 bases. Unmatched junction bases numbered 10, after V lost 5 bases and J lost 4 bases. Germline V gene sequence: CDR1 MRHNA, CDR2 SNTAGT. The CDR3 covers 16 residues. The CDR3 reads CASSRQGDSGSDTQYF. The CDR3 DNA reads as TGTGCCAGCAGTCGACAGGGGGACAGTGGATCAGATACGCAGTATTTT.

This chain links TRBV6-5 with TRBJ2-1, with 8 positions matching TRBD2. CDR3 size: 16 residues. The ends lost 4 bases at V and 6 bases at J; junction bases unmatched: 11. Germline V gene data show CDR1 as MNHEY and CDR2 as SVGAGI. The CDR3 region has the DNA TGTGCCAGCAGTTCCCTCGGGACTAGACTTCCCAATGAGCAGTTCTTC. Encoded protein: CASSSLGTRLPNEQFF.

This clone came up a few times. CDR3 bases: TGTGCCAGTAGTATTCAGGGGGGAGAGGCCGAGCAGTACTTC. Its translation is CASSIQGGEAEQYF. The genes are TRBV19 and TRBJ2-7, with a weak D call TRBD1 (7 bases). V was pared by 3 bases and J by 6 bases, with 15 bases between. This CDR3 is 14 amino acids long. Germline V gene sequence: CDR1 LNHDA, CDR2 SQIVND (reference sequence).

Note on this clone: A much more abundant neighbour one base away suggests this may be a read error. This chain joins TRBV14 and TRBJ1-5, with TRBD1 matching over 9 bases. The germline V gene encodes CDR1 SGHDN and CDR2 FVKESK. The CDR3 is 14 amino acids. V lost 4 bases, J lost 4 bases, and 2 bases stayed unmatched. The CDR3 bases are TGTGCCAGCAGCCCTGGACAGGGGAATCAGCCCCAGCATTTT. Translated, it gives CASSPGQGNQPQHF.

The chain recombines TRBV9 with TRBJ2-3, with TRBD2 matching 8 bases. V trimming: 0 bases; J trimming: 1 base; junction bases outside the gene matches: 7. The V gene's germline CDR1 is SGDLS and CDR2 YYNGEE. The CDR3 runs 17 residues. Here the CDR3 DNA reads TGTGCCAGCAGCGTAGGGGCTAGCGGGTACGGCACAGATACGCAGTATTTT. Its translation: CASSVGASGYGTDTQYF.

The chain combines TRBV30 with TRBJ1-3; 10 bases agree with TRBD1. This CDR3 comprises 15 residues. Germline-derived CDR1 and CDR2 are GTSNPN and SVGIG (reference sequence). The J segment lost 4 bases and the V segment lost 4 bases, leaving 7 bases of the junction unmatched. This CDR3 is CAWKSDRGRGNTIYF. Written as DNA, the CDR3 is TGTGCCTGGAAATCCGACAGGGGGCGAGGAAACACCATATATTTT.

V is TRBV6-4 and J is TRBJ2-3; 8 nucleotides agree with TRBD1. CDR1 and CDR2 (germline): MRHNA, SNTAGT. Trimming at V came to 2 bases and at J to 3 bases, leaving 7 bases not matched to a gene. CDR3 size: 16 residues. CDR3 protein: CASSDKGQARTDTQYF. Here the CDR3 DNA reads TGTGCCAGCAGTGACAAGGGACAGGCGAGGACAGATACGCAGTATTTT.

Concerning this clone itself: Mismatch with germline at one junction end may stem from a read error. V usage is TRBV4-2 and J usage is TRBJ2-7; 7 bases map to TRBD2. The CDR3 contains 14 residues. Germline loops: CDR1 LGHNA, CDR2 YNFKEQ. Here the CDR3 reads CASSQEFGTTDFSF. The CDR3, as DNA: TGTGCCAGCAGCCAAGAATTCGGGACTACTGATTTCTCCTTC.

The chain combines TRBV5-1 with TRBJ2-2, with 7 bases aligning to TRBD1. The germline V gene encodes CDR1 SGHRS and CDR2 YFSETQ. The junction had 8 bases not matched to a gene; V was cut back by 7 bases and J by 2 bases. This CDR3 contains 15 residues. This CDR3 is CASGPGQANTGELFF. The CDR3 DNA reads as TGCGCCAGCGGACCAGGACAGGCCAACACCGGGGAGCTGTTTTTT.

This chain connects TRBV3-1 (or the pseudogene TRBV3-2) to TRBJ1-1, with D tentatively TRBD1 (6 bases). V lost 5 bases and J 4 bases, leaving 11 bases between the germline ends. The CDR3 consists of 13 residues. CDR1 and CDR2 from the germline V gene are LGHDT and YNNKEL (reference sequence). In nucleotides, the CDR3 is TGTGCCAGCAGCTACTCAGGGGTCACTGAAGCTTTCTTT. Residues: CASSYSGVTEAFF.

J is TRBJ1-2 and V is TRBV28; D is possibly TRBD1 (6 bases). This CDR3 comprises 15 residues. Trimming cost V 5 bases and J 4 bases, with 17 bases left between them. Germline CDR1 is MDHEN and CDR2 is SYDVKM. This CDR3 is CASSVEQGLGYGYTF. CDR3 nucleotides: TGTGCCAGCAGTGTAGAGCAGGGGCTCGGCTATGGCTACACCTTC.

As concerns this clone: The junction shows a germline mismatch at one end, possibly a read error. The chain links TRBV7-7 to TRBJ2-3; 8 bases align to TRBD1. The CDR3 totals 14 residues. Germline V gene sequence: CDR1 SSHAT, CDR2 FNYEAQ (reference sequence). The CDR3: CASSLNRGADTQYF. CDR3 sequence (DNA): TGTGCTAGCAGCTTAAACAGGGGGGCAGATACGCAGTATTTT.

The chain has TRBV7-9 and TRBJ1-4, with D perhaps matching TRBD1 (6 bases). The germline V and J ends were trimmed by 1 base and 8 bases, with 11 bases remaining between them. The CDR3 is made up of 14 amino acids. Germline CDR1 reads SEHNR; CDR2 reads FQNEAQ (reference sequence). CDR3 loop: CASSLGSTGEKLFF. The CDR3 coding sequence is TGTGCCAGCAGCTTAGGGTCAACAGGGGAAAAACTGTTTTTT.

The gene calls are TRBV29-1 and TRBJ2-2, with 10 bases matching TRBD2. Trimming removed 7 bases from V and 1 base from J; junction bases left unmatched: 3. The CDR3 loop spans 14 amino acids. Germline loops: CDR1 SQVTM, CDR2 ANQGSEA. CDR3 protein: CSARTSGNTGELFF. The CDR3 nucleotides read TGCAGCGCACGGACTAGCGGGAACACCGGGGAGCTGTTTTTT.

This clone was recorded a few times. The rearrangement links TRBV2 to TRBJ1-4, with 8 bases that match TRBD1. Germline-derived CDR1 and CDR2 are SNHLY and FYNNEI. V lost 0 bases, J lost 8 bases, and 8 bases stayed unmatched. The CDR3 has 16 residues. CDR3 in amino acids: CASSEALGRGREKLFF. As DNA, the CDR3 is TGTGCCAGCAGTGAAGCGCTGGGCAGGGGGCGAGAAAAACTGTTTTTT.

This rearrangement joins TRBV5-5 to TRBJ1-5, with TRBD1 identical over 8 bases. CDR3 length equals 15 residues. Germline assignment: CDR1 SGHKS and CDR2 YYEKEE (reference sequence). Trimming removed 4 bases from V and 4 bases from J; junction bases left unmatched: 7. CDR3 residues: CASSIGQGQNQPQHF. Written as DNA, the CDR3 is TGTGCCAGCAGCATCGGACAGGGTCAGAATCAGCCCCAGCATTTT.

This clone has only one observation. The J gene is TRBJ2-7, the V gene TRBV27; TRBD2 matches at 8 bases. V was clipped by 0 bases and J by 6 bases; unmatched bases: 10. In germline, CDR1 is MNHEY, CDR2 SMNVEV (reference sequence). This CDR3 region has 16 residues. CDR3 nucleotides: TGTGCCAGCAGTTTATCGACGGGACTAGTTCCCTCCGAGCAGTACTTC. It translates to CASSLSTGLVPSEQYF.